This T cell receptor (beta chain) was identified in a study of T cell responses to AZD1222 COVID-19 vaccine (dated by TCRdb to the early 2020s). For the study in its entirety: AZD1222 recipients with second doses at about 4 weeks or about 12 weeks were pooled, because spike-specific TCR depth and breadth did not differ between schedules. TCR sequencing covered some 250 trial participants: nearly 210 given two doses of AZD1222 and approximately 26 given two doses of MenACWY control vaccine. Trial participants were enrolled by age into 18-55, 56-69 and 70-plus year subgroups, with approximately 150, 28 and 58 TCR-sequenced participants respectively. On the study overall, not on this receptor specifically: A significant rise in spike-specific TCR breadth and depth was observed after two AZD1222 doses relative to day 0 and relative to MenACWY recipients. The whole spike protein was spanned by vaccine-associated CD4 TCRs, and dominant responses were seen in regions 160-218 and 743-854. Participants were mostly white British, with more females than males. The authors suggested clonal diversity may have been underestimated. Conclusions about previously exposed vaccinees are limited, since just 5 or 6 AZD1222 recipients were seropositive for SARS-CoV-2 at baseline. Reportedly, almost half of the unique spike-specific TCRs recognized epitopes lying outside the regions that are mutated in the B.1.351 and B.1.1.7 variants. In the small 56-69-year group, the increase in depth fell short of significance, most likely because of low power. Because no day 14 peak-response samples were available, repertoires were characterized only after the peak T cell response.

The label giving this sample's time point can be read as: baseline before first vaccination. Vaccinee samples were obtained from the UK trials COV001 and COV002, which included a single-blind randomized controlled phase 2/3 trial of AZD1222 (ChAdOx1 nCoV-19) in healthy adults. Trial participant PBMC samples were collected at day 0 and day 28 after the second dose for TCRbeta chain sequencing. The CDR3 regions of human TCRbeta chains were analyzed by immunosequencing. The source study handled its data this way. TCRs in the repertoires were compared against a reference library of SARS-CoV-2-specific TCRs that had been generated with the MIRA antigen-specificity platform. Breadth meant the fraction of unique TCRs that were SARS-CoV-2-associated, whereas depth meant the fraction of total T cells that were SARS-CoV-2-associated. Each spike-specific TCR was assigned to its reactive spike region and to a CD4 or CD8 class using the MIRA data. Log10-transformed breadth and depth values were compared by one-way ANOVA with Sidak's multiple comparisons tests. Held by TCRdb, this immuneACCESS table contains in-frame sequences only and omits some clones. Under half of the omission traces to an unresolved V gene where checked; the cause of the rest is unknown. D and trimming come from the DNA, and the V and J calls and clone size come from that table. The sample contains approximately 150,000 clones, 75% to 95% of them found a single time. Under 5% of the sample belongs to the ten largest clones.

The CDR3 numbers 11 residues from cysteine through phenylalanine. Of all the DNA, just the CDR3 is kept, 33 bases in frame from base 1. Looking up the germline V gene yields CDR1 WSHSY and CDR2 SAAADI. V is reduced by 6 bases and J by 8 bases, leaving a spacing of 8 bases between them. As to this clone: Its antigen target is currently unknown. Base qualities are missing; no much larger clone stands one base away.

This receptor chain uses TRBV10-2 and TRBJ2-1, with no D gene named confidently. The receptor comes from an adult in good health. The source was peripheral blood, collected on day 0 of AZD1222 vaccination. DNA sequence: TGCGCCAGCAGGAACGTAGATGAGCAGTTCTTC. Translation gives CASRNVDEQFF.